These T cell receptor beta chains were read from a single sample in a study of Ad26.COV2.S vaccination and SARS-CoV-2 variants. The assay was immunoSEQ multiplex PCR, and TCRdb's table has in-frame clones only and misses some. In the table there are more than 300,000 clones, around 84% of which are singletons. The sequenced sample was peripheral blood, obtained in a trial of Ad26.COV2.S vaccine versus placebo. These receptors came from a person between 18 and 60 years old who received the Ad26.COV2.S COVID-19 vaccine or a placebo. The CDR3 runs from the conserved cysteine through the conserved F or W. D genes are given only for firm matches. A row's size may be missing; if present it is once, few, many or a size class.

v_gene: TRBV11-2; abundance: -; d_gene: TRBD1; j_gene: TRBJ1-5; CDR3nt: TGTGCCAGCAGCTTTGAGGGGGCGGGCAATCAGCCCCAGCATTTT; CDR3aa: CASSFEGAGNQPQHF
v_gene: TRBV3-1/TRBV3-2; abundance: -; d_gene: -; j_gene: TRBJ2-5; CDR3nt: TGTGCCAGCAGCCAAGTTCCCAGCACCAGGGAGACCCAGTACTTC; CDR3aa: CASSQVPSTRETQYF
v_gene: TRBV30; abundance: once; d_gene: -; j_gene: TRBJ2-7; CDR3nt: TGTGCCTGGAGTGTACGGGCAAGCGAGCAGTACTTC; CDR3aa: CAWSVRASEQYF
v_gene: TRBV6-1; abundance: -; d_gene: -; j_gene: TRBJ1-5; CDR3nt: TGTGCCAGCAGTGAAAGGCCGACACTGGGCAATCAGCCCCAGCATTTT; CDR3aa: CASSERPTLGNQPQHF
v_gene: TRBV19; abundance: -; d_gene: -; j_gene: TRBJ2-3; CDR3nt: TGTGCCACATCCCGGGGGACAGCGCTAAAGGTTAGGCAGTATTTT; CDR3aa: CATSRGTALKVRQYF
v_gene: TRBV6-2/TRBV6-3; abundance: -; d_gene: -; j_gene: TRBJ1-3; CDR3nt: TGTGCCAGCAGTTACCTCGTGGCAGAAACATTCTCTGGAAACACCATATATTTT; CDR3aa: CASSYLVAETFSGNTIYF
v_gene: TRBV12-5; abundance: -; d_gene: -; j_gene: TRBJ1-5; CDR3nt: TGTGCTAGTGGTTTGGCAGACACTTACAATCAGCCCCAGCATTTT; CDR3aa: CASGLADTYNQPQHF
v_gene: TRBV5-1; abundance: few; d_gene: -; j_gene: TRBJ2-7; CDR3nt: TGCGCCAGCAGCAATTCCTTCTTAGGAGGCTCCTACGAGCAGTACTTC; CDR3aa: CASSNSFLGGSYEQYF
v_gene: TRBV30; abundance: -; d_gene: -; j_gene: TRBJ1-2; CDR3nt: TGTGCCTGGACCTTAGGAGGGGTCTATGGCTACACCTTC; CDR3aa: CAWTLGGVYGYTF
v_gene: TRBV6-6; abundance: -; d_gene: -; j_gene: TRBJ1-1; CDR3nt: TGTGCCAGCAGTCCAAACCCGGCCACTGAAGCTTTCTTT; CDR3aa: CASSPNPATEAFF
v_gene: TRBV6-1; abundance: -; d_gene: TRBD2; j_gene: TRBJ2-2; CDR3nt: TGTGCCAGCAGTGAACGGGGAGGGGATGCCGGGGAGCTGTTTTTT; CDR3aa: CASSERGGDAGELFF
v_gene: TRBV7-9; abundance: -; d_gene: -; j_gene: TRBJ1-1; CDR3nt: TGTGCCAGCAGCTTGGGCGGGGCGGGGAACACTGAAGCTTTCTTT; CDR3aa: CASSLGGAGNTEAFF
v_gene: TRBV9; abundance: -; d_gene: -; j_gene: TRBJ2-3; CDR3nt: TGTGCCAGCAGCGTAGATGGAGGGGTAGGTGGCGATACGCAGTATTTT; CDR3aa: CASSVDGGVGGDTQYF
v_gene: TRBV15; abundance: -; d_gene: -; j_gene: TRBJ2-1; CDR3nt: TGTGCCACCACCGCAGGCCAGGGGTCTAGGGAGCAGTTCTTC; CDR3aa: CATTAGQGSREQFF
v_gene: TRBV6-5; abundance: -; d_gene: -; j_gene: TRBJ1-4; CDR3nt: TGTGCCAGCAGCCGATACCGCTATAATGAAAAACTGTTTTTT; CDR3aa: CASSRYRYNEKLFF
v_gene: TRBV10-3; abundance: -; d_gene: -; j_gene: TRBJ1-2; CDR3nt: TGTGCCGCCGCCTCCCTTCGGCATGGCTACACCTTC; CDR3aa: CAAASLRHGYTF
v_gene: TRBV7-6; abundance: -; d_gene: TRBD2; j_gene: TRBJ2-1; CDR3nt: TGTGCCAGCAGCTTAGCGCGACTAGCGGGGGGGATTTCTTCCTACAATGAGCAGTTCTTC; CDR3aa: CASSLARLAGGISSYNEQFF
v_gene: TRBV29-1; abundance: once; d_gene: TRBD2; j_gene: TRBJ2-1; CDR3nt: TGCAGCGTAGTGAGTCTAGCGGGGCCCAATGAGCAGTTCTTC; CDR3aa: CSVVSLAGPNEQFF
v_gene: TRBV18; abundance: -; d_gene: TRBD1; j_gene: TRBJ1-1; CDR3nt: TGTGCCAGCTCACCACGGGGGGACAGGGGGGTTACTGAAGCTTTCTTT; CDR3aa: CASSPRGDRGVTEAFF
v_gene: TRBV6-5; abundance: -; d_gene: -; j_gene: TRBJ1-1; CDR3nt: TGTGCCAGCAGTTACGGGTACCAGCAAGGTGAAGCTTTCTTT; CDR3aa: CASSYGYQQGEAFF
v_gene: TRBV7-9; abundance: -; d_gene: -; j_gene: TRBJ2-7; CDR3nt: TGTGCCAGCAGCTTAGCCCGACTAAGCCCAAAGTACTTC; CDR3aa: CASSLARLSPKYF
v_gene: TRBV5-4; abundance: -; d_gene: TRBD1; j_gene: TRBJ1-1; CDR3nt: TGTGCCAGCACGCGGGACAGCTCGAACACTGAAGCTTTCTTT; CDR3aa: CASTRDSSNTEAFF
v_gene: TRBV18; abundance: -; d_gene: TRBD1; j_gene: TRBJ2-5; CDR3nt: TGTGCCAGCTCACCACTCCTGGCTTCAGGGGGTTTCCAAGAGACCCAGTACTTC; CDR3aa: CASSPLLASGGFQETQYF
v_gene: TRBV30; abundance: -; d_gene: -; j_gene: TRBJ1-1; CDR3nt: TGTGCCTGGAGTGTAGGGAGCAGCCTGAACACTGAAGCTTTCTTT; CDR3aa: CAWSVGSSLNTEAFF
v_gene: TRBV7-2; abundance: -; d_gene: TRBD2; j_gene: TRBJ2-3; CDR3nt: TGTGCCAGCACCCGGACTAGCGGCACAGATACGCAGTATTTT; CDR3aa: CASTRTSGTDTQYF
v_gene: TRBV7-9; abundance: once; d_gene: -; j_gene: TRBJ2-2; CDR3nt: TGTGCCAGCAGCTTAGGGGTATCCACCGGGGAGCTGTTTTTT; CDR3aa: CASSLGVSTGELFF
v_gene: TRBV4-1; abundance: -; d_gene: -; j_gene: TRBJ2-3; CDR3nt: TGCGCCAGCAGCCAAGGGGAGAACCAAAGATTTGCAGATACGCAGTATTTT; CDR3aa: CASSQGENQRFADTQYF
v_gene: TRBV6-2/TRBV6-3; abundance: -; d_gene: TRBD1; j_gene: TRBJ2-7; CDR3nt: TGTGCCAGCAGTTATGGGGACAGGAGCTCCTACGAGCAGTACTTC; CDR3aa: CASSYGDRSSYEQYF
v_gene: TRBV7-3; abundance: -; d_gene: -; j_gene: TRBJ2-2; CDR3nt: TGTGCCAGCAGCCCCCCGGGACAGAACACCGGGGAGCTGTTTTTT; CDR3aa: CASSPPGQNTGELFF
v_gene: TRBV7-6; abundance: once; d_gene: -; j_gene: TRBJ2-5; CDR3nt: TGTGCCAGCAGTCTAGCCCGAGAGACCCAGTACTTC; CDR3aa: CASSLARETQYF
v_gene: TRBV6-5; abundance: -; d_gene: -; j_gene: TRBJ1-5; CDR3nt: TGTGCCAGCCAGGGCTTCGGGCAGCCCCAGCATTTT; CDR3aa: CASQGFGQPQHF
v_gene: TRBV5-4; abundance: -; d_gene: -; j_gene: TRBJ1-1; CDR3nt: TGTGCCAGCAGCTTGGCCTCCAGACGGAACGTCCCTGAAGCTTTCTTT; CDR3aa: CASSLASRRNVPEAFF
v_gene: TRBV7-9; abundance: -; d_gene: TRBD1; j_gene: TRBJ1-1; CDR3nt: TGTGCCAGCAGCTGGTGGACAGGGACCTTGAACACTGAAGCTTTCTTT; CDR3aa: CASSWWTGTLNTEAFF
v_gene: TRBV6-2/TRBV6-3; abundance: -; d_gene: -; j_gene: TRBJ2-6; CDR3nt: TGTGCCAGCAGTGACGGACTGCACTCTGGGGCCAACGTCCTGACTTTC; CDR3aa: CASSDGLHSGANVLTF
v_gene: TRBV5-4; abundance: -; d_gene: -; j_gene: TRBJ1-4; CDR3nt: TGTGCCAGCAGCTTCCGGAGAGGGGGAAATGAAAAACTGTTTTTT; CDR3aa: CASSFRRGGNEKLFF
v_gene: TRBV9; abundance: once; d_gene: TRBD2; j_gene: TRBJ2-3; CDR3nt: TGTGCCAGCAGCCGCTTGGGTTTAGCGGGGGGTGATACGCAGTATTTT; CDR3aa: CASSRLGLAGGDTQYF
v_gene: TRBV30; abundance: -; d_gene: TRBD1; j_gene: TRBJ2-2; CDR3nt: TGTGCCTGGCCAACAGGGGACACCGGGGAGCTGTTTTTT; CDR3aa: CAWPTGDTGELFF
v_gene: TRBV9; abundance: -; d_gene: TRBD1; j_gene: TRBJ2-3; CDR3nt: TGTGCCAGCAGCGCAAGCCGGGACAGGGGGAGCACAGATACGCAGTATTTT; CDR3aa: CASSASRDRGSTDTQYF
v_gene: TRBV2; abundance: few; d_gene: -; j_gene: TRBJ2-7; CDR3nt: TGTGCCAGCACCCTGAAGGAGACCTACGAGCAGTACTTC; CDR3aa: CASTLKETYEQYF
v_gene: TRBV9; abundance: -; d_gene: TRBD1; j_gene: TRBJ2-2; CDR3nt: TGTGCCAGCAGCGACCCGACAGGGCTGAACACCGGGGAGCTGTTTTTT; CDR3aa: CASSDPTGLNTGELFF
v_gene: TRBV7-9; abundance: -; d_gene: -; j_gene: TRBJ2-2; CDR3nt: TGTGCCAGCAGCTTACGGAGGAGGGATTTCACCGGGGAGCTGTTTTTT; CDR3aa: CASSLRRRDFTGELFF
v_gene: TRBV5-4; abundance: -; d_gene: -; j_gene: TRBJ2-2; CDR3nt: TGTGCCAGCAGCTTGGCCACAGGGAACACCGGGGAGCTGTTTTTT; CDR3aa: CASSLATGNTGELFF
v_gene: TRBV4-3; abundance: -; d_gene: TRBD2; j_gene: TRBJ2-3; CDR3nt: TGCGCCAGCAGCCGCGGACTAGCGGGCACAGATACGCAGTATTTT; CDR3aa: CASSRGLAGTDTQYF
v_gene: TRBV4-2; abundance: -; d_gene: -; j_gene: TRBJ2-1; CDR3nt: TGTGCCAGCAGCCAAGATTTGATAGGGTTAAGCTCCTACAATGAGCAGTTCTTC; CDR3aa: CASSQDLIGLSSYNEQFF
v_gene: TRBV19; abundance: -; d_gene: TRBD1; j_gene: TRBJ2-1; CDR3nt: TGTGCCAGTAGGAGGGACAGGGGACAGCGTGAGCAGGTCTTC; CDR3aa: CASRRDRGQREQVF
v_gene: TRBV7-2; abundance: -; d_gene: -; j_gene: TRBJ2-1; CDR3nt: TGTGCCAGCAGCTTAGCCGTGACTCAGGGGCAGTTCTTC; CDR3aa: CASSLAVTQGQFF
v_gene: TRBV29-1; abundance: -; d_gene: -; j_gene: TRBJ2-7; CDR3nt: TGCAGCGTTGACTCGGGATACGAGCAGTACTTC; CDR3aa: CSVDSGYEQYF
v_gene: TRBV7-2; abundance: -; d_gene: TRBD1; j_gene: TRBJ2-5; CDR3nt: TGTGCCAGCAGCCCCGGTGCAGGGGGCCGGGAGACCCAGTACTTC; CDR3aa: CASSPGAGGRETQYF
v_gene: TRBV5-4; abundance: -; d_gene: -; j_gene: TRBJ2-6; CDR3nt: TGTGCCAGCAGGCGAAGTATCGGGGCCAACGTCCTGACTTTC; CDR3aa: CASRRSIGANVLTF
v_gene: TRBV18; abundance: -; d_gene: -; j_gene: TRBJ1-4; CDR3nt: TGTGCCAGCTCAGCCTCAGGGGAAAAACTGTTTTTT; CDR3aa: CASSASGEKLFF
v_gene: TRBV15; abundance: -; d_gene: -; j_gene: TRBJ1-3; CDR3nt: TGTGCCACCAGCACTCTTCGTGGAAACACCATATATTTT; CDR3aa: CATSTLRGNTIYF
v_gene: TRBV5-1; abundance: -; d_gene: -; j_gene: TRBJ2-3; CDR3nt: TGCGCCAGCAGCTTGGGCAGCAGTACTAGCACAGATACGCAGTATTTT; CDR3aa: CASSLGSSTSTDTQYF
v_gene: TRBV5-1; abundance: -; d_gene: TRBD1; j_gene: TRBJ2-6; CDR3nt: TGCGCCAGCAGCTTGGCCAGTATAGGACAGGGGGCCCCGATCTCTGGGGCCAACGTCCTGACTTTC; CDR3aa: CASSLASIGQGAPISGANVLTF
v_gene: TRBV19; abundance: -; d_gene: TRBD1; j_gene: TRBJ1-2; CDR3nt: TGTGCCAGTGCCGACAGGGGGCACTATGGCTACACCTTC; CDR3aa: CASADRGHYGYTF
v_gene: TRBV18; abundance: -; d_gene: -; j_gene: TRBJ1-6; CDR3nt: TGTGCCAGCTCAACCACCTGGGACACCGAAAGTGGTTCACCCCTCCACTTT; CDR3aa: CASSTTWDTESGSPLHF
v_gene: TRBV18; abundance: -; d_gene: -; j_gene: TRBJ2-3; CDR3nt: TGTGCCAGCTCACCGGGTCGGGATTATCCGCAGTATTTT; CDR3aa: CASSPGRDYPQYF
v_gene: TRBV6-5; abundance: few; d_gene: -; j_gene: TRBJ1-1; CDR3nt: TGTGCCAGCAGTTACTCAGGGGCAAACACTGAAGCTTTCTTT; CDR3aa: CASSYSGANTEAFF
v_gene: TRBV6-2/TRBV6-3; abundance: -; d_gene: -; j_gene: TRBJ1-5; CDR3nt: TGTGCCAGCAGTTACCCGAAGGGCCAAGGGAGTGGCAATCAGCCCCAGCATTTT; CDR3aa: CASSYPKGQGSGNQPQHF
v_gene: TRBV19; abundance: -; d_gene: -; j_gene: TRBJ1-6; CDR3nt: TGTGCCAGTAGACTCCGGGGTAATAATTCACCCCTCCACTTT; CDR3aa: CASRLRGNNSPLHF
v_gene: TRBV30; abundance: -; d_gene: TRBD1; j_gene: TRBJ2-5; CDR3nt: TGTGCCTGGACCAACGGACAGGCCTTAGGAGGGACCCAGTACTTC; CDR3aa: CAWTNGQALGGTQYF